The entry below gives a single T cell receptor (beta chain) sequence along with its context. Profiling relied on immunoSEQ multiplex PCR, and the TCRdb table lists in-frame clones only, not all of them. Here the sample spans 60,000 to 85,000 clones, nearly 95% being singletons. This record belongs to a study of OX40 agonist ivuxolimab in advanced cancers. Germline V gene data show CDR1 as MNHEY and CDR2 as SVGAGI. CDR3 length: 16 residues. V was pared by 3 bases and J by 5 bases, with 10 bases of the junction left unmatched. The receptor comes from an adult with an advanced solid tumor such as melanoma, head and neck, liver or kidney cancer. The chain couples TRBV6-5 to TRBJ2-7; 10 bases map to TRBD1. Sample: CD4+ or CD8+ T cells sorted from blood, taken in a trial of the OX40 agonist ivuxolimab. The CDR3 bases are TGTGCCAGCAGTTATGGGACAGGGGCGAGAGACAACGAGCAGTACTTC. Translation: CASSYGTGARDNEQYF.